These 19 T cell receptor beta chains originate from one sample sequenced in a study of T-cell memory formation after mild COVID-19. TCRdb re-analysed the 5' RACE reads in MiXCR, keeping a single row per CDR3 protein. This table holds approximately 250,000 distinct CDR3 sequences, roughly 15% found once. The sequenced material came from PBMCs or a T cell subset sorted from them (not recorded which). The receptors were gathered from an adult woman who had mild COVID-19 (a few samples of this study predate the infection). Cell type and time point are not known.

J is TRBJ2-2 and V is TRBV9, with TRBD1 matching over 9 bases. V trimming: 2 bases; J trimming: 7 bases; junction bases outside the gene matches: 9. Germline V CDR1 and CDR2: SGDLS, YYNGEE. CDR3 length: 16 amino acids. The CDR3 nucleotides are TGTGCCAGCAGCGTGGGGGGACAGGGTTACGTCGGGGAGCTGTTTTTT. It yields the protein CASSVGGQGYVGELFF.

The gene calls are TRBV4-1 and TRBJ1-1; a weak D match, TRBD1 (5 bases). CDR3 length: 14 amino acids. CDR1 is MGHRA, CDR2 YSYEKL, per germline. V gave up 1 base and J gave up 4 bases, with 10 bases separating them. CDR3 in DNA: TGCGCCAGCAGCCAAGGGGGACGGACCACTGAAGCTTTCTTT. Its translation: CASSQGGRTTEAFF.

In its sample, this clonotype was seen a few times. The rearrangement joins TRBV5-1 to TRBJ2-7; TRBD2 matches 8 bases. The V gene end was trimmed by 1 base and the J gene end by 5 bases; junction bases not matched to a gene: 8. CDR3 size: 15 residues. The germline V gene encodes CDR1 SGHRS and CDR2 YFSETQ. The CDR3 reads CASSLLGTSRDEQYF. The CDR3 nucleotides are TGCGCCAGCAGCTTGCTCGGGACTAGTCGTGACGAGCAGTACTTC. Drawing the rest from reference TRBV5-1 and TRBJ2-7, the complete variable domain is KAGVTQTPRYLIKTRGQQVTLSCSPISGHRSVSWYQQTPGQGLQFLFEYFSETQRNKGNFPGRFSGRQFSNSRSEMNVSTLELGDSALYLCASSLLGTSRDEQYFGPGTRLTVT.

This clonotype appeared a few times. This chain uses TRBV5-1 with TRBJ2-5; 15 bases agree with TRBD2. The CDR3 runs to 15 residues. Per the germline V gene, CDR1 is SGHRS and CDR2 is YFSETQ. Trimming cost V 4 bases and J 5 bases; bases outside gene matches: 3. Here the CDR3 DNA reads TGCGCCAGCAGCCCCGGGACTAGCGGGAGGGAGACCCAGTACTTC. It is translated as CASSPGTSGRETQYF.

The chain carries TRBV3-1 and TRBJ1-4, with D tentatively TRBD1 (6 bases). Germline V gives CDR1 LGHDT, CDR2 YNNKEL (reference sequence). This CDR3 is built from 17 residues. V lost 3 bases, J lost 3 bases, and 17 bases lay in between. Written as DNA, the CDR3 is TGTGCCAGCAGCCAGCCTTTGGTAGCAGGGGCTAATGAAAAACTGTTTTTT. Protein: CASSQPLVAGANEKLFF.

This clonotype was recorded many times. The chain joins TRBV5-1 to TRBJ2-5; a possible D gene is TRBD1 (6 bases). Germline V gene lookup returns CDR1 SGHRS and CDR2 YFSETQ. The CDR3 consists of 14 residues. Between the trimmed V and J ends, which lost 4 bases and 1 base, there was a span of 11 bases. This chain's CDR3 is CASSVGQPQETQYF. In nucleotides, the CDR3 is TGCGCCAGCAGCGTAGGACAGCCCCAAGAGACCCAGTACTTC. The complete variable domain, with remaining parts taken from reference TRBV5-1 and TRBJ2-5, reads KAGVTQTPRYLIKTRGQQVTLSCSPISGHRSVSWYQQTPGQGLQFLFEYFSETQRNKGNFPGRFSGRQFSNSRSEMNVSTLELGDSALYLCASSVGQPQETQYFGPGTRLLVL.

This clonotype has more than one count but fewer than ten. This sequence joins TRBV29-1 and TRBJ2-2; D might be TRBD1 or TRBD2, each matching 5 bases. Germline CDR1 and CDR2: SQVTM and ANQGSEA. CDR3 size: 15 residues. V gave up 0 bases and J gave up 6 bases, with 14 bases separating them. The CDR3 sequence: CSVEDRAEGAGELFF. The CDR3 DNA is TGCAGCGTTGAAGACAGGGCCGAGGGAGCCGGGGAGCTGTTTTTT.

This chain links TRBV30 with TRBJ1-4; D may be TRBD1 (6 bases). CDR1 and CDR2 from the germline V gene are GTSNPN and SVGIG (reference sequence). Trimming pared 0 bases from V and 8 bases from J, leaving 13 bases between. The CDR3 runs 14 residues. This CDR3 reads CAWSVSWRGEKLFF. The CDR3 DNA sequence: TGTGCCTGGAGTGTAAGCTGGAGGGGGGAAAAACTGTTTTTT. Looking up the rest from reference TRBV30 and TRBJ1-4 gives the full variable domain: SQTIHQWPATLVQPVGSPLSLECTVEGTSNPNLYWYRQAAGRGLQLLFYSVGIGQISSEVPQNLSASRPQDRQFILSSKKLLLSDSGFYLCAWSVSWRGEKLFFGSGTQLSVL.

This sequence joins TRBV10-3 and TRBJ2-1, with 8 bases fitting TRBD1. The germline gives CDR1 ENHRY, CDR2 SYGVKD. The ends lost 6 bases at V and 8 bases at J; junction bases unmatched: 12. The length of the CDR3 is 15 residues. CDR3 protein: CAIRYQGASFDEQFF. Here the CDR3 DNA reads TGTGCCATCAGATACCAGGGGGCAAGTTTCGATGAGCAGTTCTTC.

The chain recombines TRBV20-1 with TRBJ1-5; unclear D gene. V lost 0 bases, J lost 2 bases, and 8 bases lay in between. CDR3 length: 14 residues. CDR1 is DFQATT, CDR2 SNEGSKA, per germline (reference sequence). The CDR3 protein is CSARDPLGNQPQHF. CDR3 bases: TGCAGTGCTAGAGATCCACTGGGCAATCAGCCCCAGCATTTT.

The chain links TRBV13 to TRBJ1-1; TRBD1 agrees at 7 bases. This CDR3 is 14 amino acids long. V trimming: 6 bases; J trimming: 7 bases; junction bases outside the gene matches: 11. Per germline, CDR1 PRHDT and CDR2 FYEKMQ (reference sequence). This CDR3 reads CASRPTPGTVEAFF. CDR3 DNA: TGTGCCAGCAGGCCGACACCCGGGACAGTTGAAGCTTTCTTT.

The table lists this clonotype with a few counts. The chain links TRBV6-6 to TRBJ2-3; D possibly matches TRBD1 or TRBD2 (6 bases each). The CDR3 is 14 amino acids. The germline V and J ends were trimmed by 7 bases and 2 bases, with 13 bases remaining between them. Per germline, CDR1 MNHNY and CDR2 SVGAGI (reference sequence). The CDR3, as DNA: TGTGCCAGCAAGGGGGGACCTCTCACAGATACGCAGTATTTT. Protein product: CASKGGPLTDTQYF.

The chain is built from TRBV19 and TRBJ1-2, with D perhaps TRBD1 (6 bases). Trimming took off 6 bases at V and 6 bases at J, with 11 bases between the two ends. This CDR3 has 12 amino acids. CDR1 is LNHDA, CDR2 SQIVND, per germline (reference sequence). The CDR3 nucleotides are TGTGCCAGTAGAGTTACAGGGAATGGCTACACCTTC. Its translation: CASRVTGNGYTF. Together with reference TRBV19 and TRBJ1-2, the CDR3 gives the full variable domain: DGGITQSPKYLFRKEGQNVTLSCEQNLNHDAMYWYRQDPGQGLRLIYYSQIVNDFQKGDIAEGYSVSREKKESFPLTVTSAQKNPTAFYLCASRVTGNGYTFGSGTRLTVV.

At least ten counts were recorded for this clonotype. The rearrangement uses TRBV7-2 and TRBJ2-2; D is possibly TRBD1 (6 bases). In germline, CDR1 is SGHTA, CDR2 FQGNSA. The V and J ends lost 7 bases and 6 bases respectively, with 18 bases between them. The CDR3 length is 15 residues. CDR3 in DNA: TGTGCCAGCACCTTCCGCGAACAGGGCTCCGGGGAGCTGTTTTTT. Translated: CASTFREQGSGELFF.

This chain links TRBV7-9 with TRBJ1-6, with TRBD1 matching 10 bases. The CDR3 covers 18 residues. The trim removed 5 bases at V and 7 bases at J, leaving 14 bases unmatched. CDR1 is SEHNR and CDR2 is FQNEAQ in the germline V gene (reference sequence). CDR3 in amino acids: CASSHPSTGGAGNSPLHF. As DNA, the CDR3 is TGTGCCAGCAGCCATCCTTCGACAGGGGGCGCGGGAAATTCACCCCTCCACTTT.

The genes are TRBV20-1 and TRBJ1-5; D is unresolved. Trimming shortened V by 7 bases and J by 1 base, and 14 bases separated the two germline ends. Germline V CDR1 and CDR2: DFQATT, SNEGSKA (reference sequence). This CDR3 is built from 14 residues. CDR3 DNA: TGCAGTGTTAAAGGGCTACGCAGCAATCAGCCCCAGCATTTT. This codes for CSVKGLRSNQPQHF.

This chain connects TRBV3-1 to TRBJ2-1, with 14 positions matching TRBD2. J lost 9 bases, V lost 3 bases, and 7 bases had no gene match. In germline, CDR1 is LGHDT, CDR2 YNNKEL (reference sequence). CDR3 length: 16 amino acids. Written as DNA, the CDR3 is TGTGCCAGCAGCCAGGGGACTAGCGGGAGACTAGGTGAGCAGTTCTTC. Its protein is CASSQGTSGRLGEQFF.

This chain joins TRBV20-1 and TRBJ2-7; no firm D call. V was pared by 3 bases and J by 0 bases, with 12 bases between. Germline values: CDR1 DFQATT, CDR2 SNEGSKA (reference sequence). CDR3 size: 14 residues. CDR3 loop: CSASRRASSYEQYF. CDR3 sequence (DNA): TGCAGTGCTAGTCGTAGGGCGAGCTCCTACGAGCAGTACTTC.

This clonotype was counted a few times. This chain uses TRBV9 with TRBJ1-6; tentative D call: TRBD1 (5 bases). CDR1 and CDR2 (germline): SGDLS, YYNGEE. V was clipped by 2 bases and J by 7 bases, with 10 bases between them. The CDR3 consists of 14 residues. This CDR3 reads CASSVEGENSPLHF. As DNA, the CDR3 is TGTGCCAGCAGCGTCGAAGGGGAAAATTCACCCCTCCACTTT. The complete variable domain, with remaining parts taken from reference TRBV9 and TRBJ1-6, reads DSGVTQTPKHLITATGQRVTLRCSPRSGDLSVYWYQQSLDQGLQFLIQYYNGEERAKGNILERFSAQQFPDLHSELNLSSLELGDSALYFCASSVEGENSPLHFGNGTRLTVT.